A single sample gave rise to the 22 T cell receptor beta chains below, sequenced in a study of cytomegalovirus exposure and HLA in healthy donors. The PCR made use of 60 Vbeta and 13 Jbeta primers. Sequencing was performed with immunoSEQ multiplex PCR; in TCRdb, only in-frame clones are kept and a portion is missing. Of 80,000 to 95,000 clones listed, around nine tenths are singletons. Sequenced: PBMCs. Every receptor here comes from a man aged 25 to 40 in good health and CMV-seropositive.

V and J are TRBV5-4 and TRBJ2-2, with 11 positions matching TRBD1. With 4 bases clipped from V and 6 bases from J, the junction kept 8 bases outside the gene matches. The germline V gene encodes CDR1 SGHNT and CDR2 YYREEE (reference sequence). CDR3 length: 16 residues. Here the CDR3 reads CASSGGGQGVAGELFF. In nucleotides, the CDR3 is TGTGCCAGCAGCGGGGGGGGACAGGGGGTTGCCGGGGAGCTGTTTTTT.

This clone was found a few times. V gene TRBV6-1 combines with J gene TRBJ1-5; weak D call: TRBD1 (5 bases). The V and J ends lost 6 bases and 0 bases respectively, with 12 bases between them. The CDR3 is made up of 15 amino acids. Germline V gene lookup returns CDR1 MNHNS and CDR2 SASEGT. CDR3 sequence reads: CASSPAQGSNQPQHF. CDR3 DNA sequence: TGTGCCAGCAGCCCTGCGCAGGGTAGCAATCAGCCCCAGCATTTT.

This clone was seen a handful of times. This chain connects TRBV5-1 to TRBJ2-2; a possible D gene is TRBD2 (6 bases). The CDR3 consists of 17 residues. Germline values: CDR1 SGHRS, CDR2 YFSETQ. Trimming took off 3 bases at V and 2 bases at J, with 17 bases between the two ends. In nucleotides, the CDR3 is TGCGCCAGCAGCTCTCTACTAGCCGGAGGAAACACCGGGGAGCTGTTTTTT. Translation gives CASSSLLAGGNTGELFF.

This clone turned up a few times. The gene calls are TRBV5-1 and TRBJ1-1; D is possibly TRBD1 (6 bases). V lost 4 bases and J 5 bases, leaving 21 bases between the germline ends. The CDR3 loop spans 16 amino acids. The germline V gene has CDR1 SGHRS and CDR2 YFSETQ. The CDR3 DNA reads TGCGCCAGCAGCCCCTGGGGGGGTCAGGGGAATACTGAAGCTTTCTTT. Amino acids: CASSPWGGQGNTEAFF.

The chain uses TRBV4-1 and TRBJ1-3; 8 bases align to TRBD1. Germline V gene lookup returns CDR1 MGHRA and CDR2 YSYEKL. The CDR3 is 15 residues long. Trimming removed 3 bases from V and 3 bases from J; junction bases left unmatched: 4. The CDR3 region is CASSQGQVFGNTIYF. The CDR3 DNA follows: TGCGCCAGCAGCCAGGGACAGGTATTTGGAAACACCATATATTTT.

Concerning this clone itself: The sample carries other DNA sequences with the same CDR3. The DNA for the CDR3 is TGTGCCAGCAGCTTAGTAGTACCGGCCTACGAGCAGTACTTC. This translates into CASSLVVPAYEQYF. The chain employs TRBV7-2 and TRBJ2-7; D ambiguous. Germline CDR1 SGHTA, CDR2 FQGNSA. The CDR3 runs 14 residues. V dropped 1 base and J dropped 2 bases, with 9 bases sitting between them.

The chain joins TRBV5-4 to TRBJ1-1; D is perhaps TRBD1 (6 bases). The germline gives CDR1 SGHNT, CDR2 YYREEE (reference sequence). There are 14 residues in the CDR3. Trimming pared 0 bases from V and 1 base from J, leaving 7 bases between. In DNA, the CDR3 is TGTGCCAGCAGCTTGGCAGGGGCGAACACTGAAGCTTTCTTT. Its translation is CASSLAGANTEAFF.

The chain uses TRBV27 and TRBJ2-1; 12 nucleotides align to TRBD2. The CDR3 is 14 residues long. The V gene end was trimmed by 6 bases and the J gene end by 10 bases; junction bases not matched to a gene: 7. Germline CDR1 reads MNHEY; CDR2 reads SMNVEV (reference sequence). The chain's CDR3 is CASRGTSGPSEQFF. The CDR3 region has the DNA TGTGCCAGCAGGGGGACTAGCGGGCCATCGGAGCAGTTCTTC.

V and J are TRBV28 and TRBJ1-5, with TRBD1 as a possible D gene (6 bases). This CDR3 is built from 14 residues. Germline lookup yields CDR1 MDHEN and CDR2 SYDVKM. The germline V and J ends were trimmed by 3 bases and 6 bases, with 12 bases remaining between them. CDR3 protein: CASSFPGVAQPQHF. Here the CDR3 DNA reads TGTGCCAGCAGTTTCCCAGGGGTGGCTCAGCCCCAGCATTTT.

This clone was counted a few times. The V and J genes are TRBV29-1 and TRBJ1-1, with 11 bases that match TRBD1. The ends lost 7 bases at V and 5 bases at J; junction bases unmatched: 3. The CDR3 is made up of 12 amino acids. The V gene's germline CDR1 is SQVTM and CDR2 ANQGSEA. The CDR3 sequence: CSGGTGGTEAFF. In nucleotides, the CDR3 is TGCAGCGGCGGGACAGGGGGAACTGAAGCTTTCTTT.

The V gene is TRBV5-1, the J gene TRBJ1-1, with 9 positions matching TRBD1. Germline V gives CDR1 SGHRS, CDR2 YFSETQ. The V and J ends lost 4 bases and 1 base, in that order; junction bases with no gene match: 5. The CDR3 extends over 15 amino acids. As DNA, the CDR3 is TGCGCCAGCAGCCCGGGGACAGGGTGGAACACTGAAGCTTTCTTT. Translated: CASSPGTGWNTEAFF. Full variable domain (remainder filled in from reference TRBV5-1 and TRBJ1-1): KAGVTQTPRYLIKTRGQQVTLSCSPISGHRSVSWYQQTPGQGLQFLFEYFSETQRNKGNFPGRFSGRQFSNSRSEMNVSTLELGDSALYLCASSPGTGWNTEAFFGQGTRLTVV.

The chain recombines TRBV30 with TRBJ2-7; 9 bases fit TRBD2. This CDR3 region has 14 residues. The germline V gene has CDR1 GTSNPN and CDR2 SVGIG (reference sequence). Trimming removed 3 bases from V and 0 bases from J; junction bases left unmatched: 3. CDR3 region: CAWRGLANSYEQYF. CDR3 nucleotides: TGTGCCTGGAGAGGACTAGCGAACTCCTACGAGCAGTACTTC.

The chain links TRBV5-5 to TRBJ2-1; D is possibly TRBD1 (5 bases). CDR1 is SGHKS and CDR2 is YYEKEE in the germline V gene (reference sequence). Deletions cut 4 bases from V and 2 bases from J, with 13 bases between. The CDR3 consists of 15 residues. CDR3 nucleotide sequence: TGTGCCAGCAGCCCGCCGACAGTTACCTACAATGAGCAGTTCTTC. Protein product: CASSPPTVTYNEQFF.

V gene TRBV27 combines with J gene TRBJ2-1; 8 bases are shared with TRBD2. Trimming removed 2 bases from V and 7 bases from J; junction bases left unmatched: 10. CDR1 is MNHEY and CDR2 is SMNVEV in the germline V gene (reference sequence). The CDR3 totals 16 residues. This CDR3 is CASSLRPAGVRNEQFF. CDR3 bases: TGTGCCAGCAGTTTACGCCCAGCGGGAGTGCGAAATGAGCAGTTCTTC.

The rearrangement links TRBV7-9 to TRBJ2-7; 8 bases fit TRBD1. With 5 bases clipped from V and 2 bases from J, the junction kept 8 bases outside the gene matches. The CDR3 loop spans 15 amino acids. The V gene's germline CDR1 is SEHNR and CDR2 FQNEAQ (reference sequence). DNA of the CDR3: TGTGCCAGCAGCCCCAGGACAGGGACCACCTACGAGCAGTACTTC. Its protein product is CASSPRTGTTYEQYF.

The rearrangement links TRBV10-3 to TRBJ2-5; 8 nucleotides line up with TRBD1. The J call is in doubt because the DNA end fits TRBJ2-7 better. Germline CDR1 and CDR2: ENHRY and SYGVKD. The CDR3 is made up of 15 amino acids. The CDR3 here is CAIAEGQGPFYEQYF. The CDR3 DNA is TGTGCCATCGCCGAAGGACAGGGTCCTTTTTACGAGCAGTACTTC.

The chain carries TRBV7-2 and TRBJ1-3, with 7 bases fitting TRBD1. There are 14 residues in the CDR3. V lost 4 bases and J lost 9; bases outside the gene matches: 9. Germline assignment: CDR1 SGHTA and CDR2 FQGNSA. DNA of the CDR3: TGTGCCAGCAGCTCAGGACAGGCCCGGGCCACCATATATTTT. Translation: CASSSGQARATIYF.

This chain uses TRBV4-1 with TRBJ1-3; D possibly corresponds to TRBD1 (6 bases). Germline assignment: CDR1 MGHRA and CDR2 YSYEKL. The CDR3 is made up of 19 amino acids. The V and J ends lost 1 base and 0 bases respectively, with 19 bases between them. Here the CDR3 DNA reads TGCGCCAGCAGCCAAGGCCGGGACATACTCAGGCACTCTGGAAACACCATATATTTT. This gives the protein CASSQGRDILRHSGNTIYF.

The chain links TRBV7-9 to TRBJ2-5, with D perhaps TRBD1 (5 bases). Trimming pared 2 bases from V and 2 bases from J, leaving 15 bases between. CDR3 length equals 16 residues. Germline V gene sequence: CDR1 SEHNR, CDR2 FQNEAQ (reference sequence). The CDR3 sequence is CASSLFTYRRQETQYF. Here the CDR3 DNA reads TGTGCCAGCAGCTTATTCACCTACAGGAGACAAGAGACCCAGTACTTC. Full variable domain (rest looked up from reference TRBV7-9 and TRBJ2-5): DTGVSQNPRHKITKRGQNVTFRCDPISEHNRLYWYRQTLGQGPEFLTYFQNEAQLEKSRLLSDRFSAERPKGSFSTLEIQRTEQGDSAMYLCASSLFTYRRQETQYFGPGTRLLVL.

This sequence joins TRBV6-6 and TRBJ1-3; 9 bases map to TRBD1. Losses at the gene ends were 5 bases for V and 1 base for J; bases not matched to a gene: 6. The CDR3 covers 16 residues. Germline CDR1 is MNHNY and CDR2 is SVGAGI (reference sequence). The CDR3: CASSRGQGFSGNTIYF. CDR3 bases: TGTGCCAGCAGTAGGGGACAGGGCTTTTCTGGAAACACCATATATTTT.

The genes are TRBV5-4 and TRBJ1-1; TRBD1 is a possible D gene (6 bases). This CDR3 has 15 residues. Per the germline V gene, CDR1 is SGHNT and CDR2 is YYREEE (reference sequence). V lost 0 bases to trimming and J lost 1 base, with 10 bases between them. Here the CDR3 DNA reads TGTGCCAGCAGCTTGGAAAGGGGGTGGAACACTGAAGCTTTCTTT. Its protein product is CASSLERGWNTEAFF.

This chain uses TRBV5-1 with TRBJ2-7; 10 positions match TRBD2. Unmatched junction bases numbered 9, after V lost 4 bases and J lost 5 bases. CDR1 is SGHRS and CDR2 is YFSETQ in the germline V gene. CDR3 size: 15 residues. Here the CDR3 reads CASSPRASGSDEQYF. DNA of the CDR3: TGCGCCAGCAGCCCCCGGGCTAGCGGGAGTGACGAGCAGTACTTC. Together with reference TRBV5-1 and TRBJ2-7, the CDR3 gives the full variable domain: KAGVTQTPRYLIKTRGQQVTLSCSPISGHRSVSWYQQTPGQGLQFLFEYFSETQRNKGNFPGRFSGRQFSNSRSEMNVSTLELGDSALYLCASSPRASGSDEQYFGPGTRLTVT.